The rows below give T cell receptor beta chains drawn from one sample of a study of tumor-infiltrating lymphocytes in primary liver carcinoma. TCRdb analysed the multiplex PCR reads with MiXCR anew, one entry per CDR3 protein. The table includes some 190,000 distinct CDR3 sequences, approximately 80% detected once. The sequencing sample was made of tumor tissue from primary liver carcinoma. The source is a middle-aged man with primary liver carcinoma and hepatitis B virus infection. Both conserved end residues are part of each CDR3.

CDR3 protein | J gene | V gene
CASSNRDMGRGEILFF | TRBJ1-4 | TRBV6-6
CACHSGGLPFF | TRBJ2-3 | TRBV30
CASSQAGESEQYF | TRBJ2-7 | TRBV4-3
CVRWAATNEKLFF | TRBJ1-4 | TRBV12-3/TRBV12-4
CASSWEGGLDTQYF | TRBJ2-3 | TRBV7-4
CASSYAVGQGNNEQFF | TRBJ2-1 | TRBV4-2
CASSTGGSSVGARIDTQYF | TRBJ2-3 | TRBV11-1
CDSSLAGVETQYF | TRBJ2-5 | TRBV12-3/TRBV12-4
CASSRGMVADTQYF | TRBJ2-3 | TRBV5-5
CSVGLLRGDERFF | TRBJ2-1 | TRBV29-1
CVSSFQGPLDNEHFF | TRBJ2-1 | TRBV11-1
CASSLELNEEIQYF | TRBJ2-5 | TRBV5-1
CAWTSRDCYEQYF | TRBJ2-7 | TRBV30
CASCRTLVSSLHF | TRBJ1-6 | TRBV11-1
CSVLSDRDVNAYTF | TRBJ1-2 | TRBV29-1
CASSFSGQGKEF | TRBJ1-6 | TRBV5-6
CASSHPGRGEEIQYF | TRBJ2-5 | TRBV4-3
CSVGGWGMNTEAFF | TRBJ1-1 | TRBV29-1
CSSRQGTRSYEQYF | TRBJ2-7 | TRBV29-1
CATSSGGSSVGAHTDTHYF | TRBJ2-3 | TRBV11-1
CASSVRDGRKEDMQYF | TRBJ2-3 | TRBV9
CASRERLVGVGQDF | TRBJ2-7 | TRBV6-1
CASSFDQGNMNSEAFF | TRBJ1-1 | TRBV12-3/TRBV12-4
CASSSQGGQETQYF | TRBJ2-5 | TRBV5-1
CAVRQGLAGGYSF | TRBJ1-2 | TRBV6-1
CASSRDMGSSDTQYF | TRBJ2-3 | TRBV5-5
CASSLELAGTGQFF | TRBJ2-1 | TRBV5-4
CASSYDGTRTTNEKPFF | TRBJ1-4 | TRBV7-9
CASSPSGFYGYTF | TRBJ1-2 | TRBV28